Listed here are 26 T cell receptor beta chains from one sample, sequenced in a study of T cells after posttransplantation cyclophosphamide (dated by TCRdb to 2016 to 2017). The library was produced with the immunoSEQ multiplex PCR assay. This immuneACCESS table, as held by TCRdb, lists in-frame sequences with V and J called but not all clones. Of the missing ones, under half trace to an unresolved V gene in checked studies; the others have no known cause. In this sample the table shows tens of thousands of clones, 93% of which occur a single time. The ten largest clones represent roughly 2.9% of the sample. Sequenced sample: PBMCs. These receptors originate from a woman in her 30s in good health and a related stem cell transplant donor.

CDR3 sequence reads: CASSQGQGMAKNIQYF. The DNA of the CDR3 is TGTGCCAGCAGCCAAGGACAGGGGATGGCCAAAAACATTCAGTACTTC. The V call is TRBV27, the J call TRBJ2-4; 9 bases map to TRBD1. The V segment lost 6 bases and the J segment 1 base; nucleotides outside the gene matches: 7. CDR1 is MNHEY and CDR2 is SMNVEV in the germline V gene (reference sequence). The CDR3 sequence is 16 residues long.

This sequence joins TRBV29-1 and TRBJ2-7; D is uncertain. Germline lookup yields CDR1 SQVTM and CDR2 ANQGSEA. The CDR3 runs to 12 residues. The V end lost 4 bases, the J end lost 0 bases, and 7 bases lay between the germline ends. CDR3 protein: CSVGGSSYEQYF. DNA of the CDR3: TGCAGCGTTGGTGGCAGCTCCTACGAGCAGTACTTC.

As concerns this clone: This sample also contains other DNA sequences that code for the same CDR3. The chain carries TRBV6-5 and TRBJ1-2; a weak D match, TRBD1 (5 bases). The germline V and J ends were trimmed by 2 bases and 2 bases, with 6 bases remaining between them. The CDR3 spans 13 residues. Germline V gives CDR1 MNHEY, CDR2 SVGAGI. CDR3 region: CASSYGGNYGYTF. The CDR3 DNA is TGTGCCAGCAGTTACGGGGGAAACTATGGCTACACCTTC.

CDR3 in DNA: TGTGCCATCAGTACTGGGGAGAGCTACACCTTC. As protein: CAISTGESYTF. The chain links TRBV10-3 to TRBJ1-2; D remains unclear. The CDR3 consists of 11 residues. With 5 bases removed from V and 9 bases from J, the gap between germline ends came to 10 bases. Per germline, CDR1 ENHRY and CDR2 SYGVKD.

In DNA, the CDR3 is TGTGCCAGCACCAGAATGAGGGATCTCGGCAATCAGCCCCAGCATTTT. Residues: CASTRMRDLGNQPQHF. V is TRBV21-1 and J is TRBJ1-5. TRBV21-1 represents a pseudogene. CDR3 length: 16 amino acids.

The chain links TRBV4-3 to TRBJ2-5; TRBD2 matches 9 bases. The V and J ends lost 0 bases and 3 bases, in that order; junction bases with no gene match: 8. CDR1 and CDR2 from the germline V gene are LGHNA and YSLEER. The CDR3 length is 17 residues. The CDR3 coding sequence is TGCGCCAGCAGCCAAGATATTAGCGGGACTAGCAAAGAGACCCAGTACTTC. This translates into CASSQDISGTSKETQYF.

The chain combines TRBV15 with TRBJ1-2; TRBD1 matches at 7 bases. V lost 1 base and J lost 4; bases outside the gene matches: 6. This CDR3 contains 15 residues. Germline values: CDR1 LNHNV, CDR2 YYDKDF (reference sequence). CDR3 residues: CATSRGTGWSYGYTF. Written as DNA, the CDR3 is TGTGCCACCAGCAGAGGGACAGGTTGGAGCTATGGCTACACCTTC.

This sequence joins TRBV30 and TRBJ1-6, with D hard to call. The V gene lost 4 bases and the J gene lost 6 bases, with 10 bases spanning the gap. This CDR3 contains 13 residues. Germline values: CDR1 GTSNPN, CDR2 SVGIG (reference sequence). This CDR3 is CAWKATGNSPLHF. As DNA, the CDR3 is TGTGCCTGGAAGGCGACGGGTAATTCACCCCTCCACTTT.

Details on this clone: The same CDR3 is also encoded by other DNA sequences in this sample. This chain links TRBV7-2 with TRBJ1-2; D perhaps matches TRBD1 (6 bases). This CDR3 contains 13 residues. Germline V gene lookup returns CDR1 SGHTA and CDR2 FQGNSA. V was pared by 6 bases and J by 6 bases, with 14 bases between. CDR3 in amino acids: CASSLGGGDGYTF. In DNA form, the CDR3 reads TGTGCCAGCAGTCTCGGGGGGGGCGATGGCTACACCTTC.

About this clone: An end of the junction does not agree with germline; a read error may underlie this. The chain combines TRBV4-1 with TRBJ1-4, with D perhaps TRBD1 (5 bases). The CDR3 length is 15 residues. From germline, CDR1 is MGHRA and CDR2 YSYEKL. The CDR3 loop reads CASTQKQAPNEKLFF. The CDR3 nucleotides read TGCGCCAGCACCCAAAAACAGGCCCCCAATGAAAAACTGTTTTTT.

The V gene is TRBV6-1, the J gene TRBJ2-7; no clear D gene. The V and J ends lost 7 bases and 0 bases respectively, with 16 bases between them. The CDR3 contains 15 residues. Per the germline V gene, CDR1 is MNHNS and CDR2 is SASEGT. CDR3 sequence reads: CASKPYSGSSYEQYF. CDR3 nucleotide sequence: TGTGCCAGCAAGCCTTATTCGGGCAGCTCCTACGAGCAGTACTTC.

The CDR3 DNA reads as TGTGCCAGCAGTTTTTCCACTTACAGGGCCGAGATGAATAGCAATCAGCCCCAGCATTTT. It codes for CASSFSTYRAEMNSNQPQHF. The chain employs TRBV28 and TRBJ1-5; TRBD1 might be the D (6 bases). Germline CDR1 MDHEN, CDR2 SYDVKM. Deletions cut 3 bases from V and 0 bases from J, with 24 bases between. This CDR3 is 20 amino acids long.

The chain employs TRBV4-3 and TRBJ2-1, with 9 bases fitting TRBD2. Trimming took 0 bases from V and 6 from J; bases not matched to a gene: 9. This CDR3 contains 17 residues. Germline CDR1 reads LGHNA; CDR2 reads YSLEER. Here the CDR3 DNA reads TGCGCCAGCAGCCAAGATCTCCCAAGCGGGGGGCGCAATGAGCAGTTCTTC. Translation gives CASSQDLPSGGRNEQFF.

The chain recombines TRBV2 with TRBJ2-3; 11 bases agree with TRBD1. Germline CDR1 is SNHLY and CDR2 is FYNNEI. V gave up 5 bases and J gave up 2 bases; unmatched junction bases: 3. This CDR3 has 15 residues. The CDR3 spells CASSRDRGITDTQYF. The CDR3 coding sequence is TGTGCCAGCAGTCGGGACAGGGGGATCACAGATACGCAGTATTTT.

The genes are TRBV5-1 and TRBJ2-7; TRBD1 matches at 10 bases. J lost 0 bases, V lost 3 bases, and 3 bases had no gene match. This CDR3 has 15 residues. Germline V gene lookup returns CDR1 SGHRS and CDR2 YFSETQ. The CDR3 reads CASSSRQGASYEQYF. For the CDR3, the DNA is TGCGCCAGCAGCTCGCGACAGGGGGCCTCCTACGAGCAGTACTTC.

V usage is TRBV19 and J usage is TRBJ1-6; D possibly corresponds to TRBD1 (5 bases). CDR1 is LNHDA, CDR2 SQIVND, per germline (reference sequence). This CDR3 contains 13 residues. With 9 bases removed from V and 7 bases from J, the gap between germline ends came to 13 bases. Here the CDR3 reads CASSEQENSPLHF. The DNA for the CDR3 is TGTGCCAGCTCTGAACAGGAGAATTCACCCCTCCACTTT.

The chain uses TRBV6-6 and TRBJ1-2; D may be TRBD1 (5 bases). V was cut by 5 bases and J by 5 bases, with 9 bases left in between. CDR1 and CDR2 (germline): MNHNY, SVGAGI (reference sequence). This CDR3 region has 12 residues. CDR3 nucleotides: TGTGCCAGCAGTCACGGGACTTATGGCTACACCTTC. Its protein product is CASSHGTYGYTF.

J is TRBJ1-2 and V is TRBV18, with no clear D. CDR1 is KGHSH, CDR2 LQKENI, per germline. V lost 4 bases, J lost 6 bases, and 12 bases lay in between. CDR3 size: 13 residues. DNA of the CDR3: TGTGCCAGCTCACGGTTGGTGGCGGATGGCTACACCTTC. This encodes CASSRLVADGYTF. The full variable domain, in which reference TRBV18 and TRBJ1-2 provide the parts outside the CDR3, is NAGVMQNPRHLVRRRGQEARLRCSPMKGHSHVYWYRQLPEEGLKFMVYLQKENIIDESGMPKERFSAEFPKEGPSILRIQQVVRGDSAAYFCASSRLVADGYTFGSGTRLTVV.

The chain recombines TRBV5-4 with TRBJ2-1; 9 bases line up with TRBD2. Germline V gives CDR1 SGHNT, CDR2 YYREEE (reference sequence). Trimming at V came to 3 bases and at J to 10 bases, leaving 17 bases not matched to a gene. The CDR3 extends over 17 amino acids. CDR3 loop: CASSWEVGLAAPGEQFF. CDR3 bases: TGTGCCAGCAGCTGGGAGGTGGGACTAGCAGCCCCGGGCGAGCAGTTCTTC.

Turning to this clone: The junction departs from germline at one end; a sequencing error may be responsible. V usage is TRBV28 and J usage is TRBJ1-2, with D possibly being TRBD1 (6 bases). The CDR3 has 14 amino acids. Germline V CDR1 and CDR2: MDHEN, SYDVKM. The CDR3, as DNA: TGTGCCAGCACTTTACAGGGATTTGACTATGGCTACACCTTC. Translation: CASTLQGFDYGYTF.

The chain links TRBV14 to TRBJ2-2; D is unresolved. CDR1 and CDR2 (germline): SGHDN, FVKESK. V dropped 2 bases and J dropped 3 bases, with 7 bases sitting between them. This CDR3 comprises 14 residues. CDR3 in DNA: TGTGCCAGCAGCCAAAGAGTCTACACCGGGGAGCTGTTTTTT. Its protein product is CASSQRVYTGELFF.

The table lists this clone with a count of one. V and J are TRBV5-4 and TRBJ2-1; no definite D call. Germline lookup yields CDR1 SGHNT and CDR2 YYREEE (reference sequence). The CDR3 runs 14 residues. V lost 1 base and J 4 bases, leaving 9 bases between the germline ends. CDR3 DNA: TGTGCCAGCAGCTTGCAAGTTCTTTACAATGAGCAGTTCTTC. It translates to CASSLQVLYNEQFF. Using reference TRBV5-4 and TRBJ2-1 for the parts outside the CDR3, the full variable domain is ETGVTQSPTHLIKTRGQQVTLRCSSQSGHNTVSWYQQALGQGPQFIFQYYREEENGRGNFPPRFSGLQFPNYSSELNVNALELDDSALYLCASSLQVLYNEQFFGPGTRLTVL.

This clone was recorded only once. The rearrangement uses TRBV5-5 and TRBJ2-3; TRBD2 might be the D (5 bases). The CDR3 runs to 16 residues. Germline CDR1 SGHKS, CDR2 YYEKEE (reference sequence). The V gene lost 4 bases and the J gene lost 0 bases, with 15 bases spanning the gap. The chain's CDR3 is CASSRAATFSTDTQYF. The CDR3 DNA follows: TGTGCCAGCAGCCGAGCGGCTACCTTTAGCACAGATACGCAGTATTTT.

This sequence joins TRBV7-6 and TRBJ2-2; D gene unclear. Per germline, CDR1 SGHVS and CDR2 FNYEAQ. CDR3 length equals 19 residues. The V gene lost 3 bases and the J gene lost 3 bases, with 23 bases spanning the gap. This CDR3 reads CASSFILGSQFRDTGELFF. CDR3 DNA: TGTGCCAGCAGCTTTATTTTGGGTTCCCAGTTTCGAGACACCGGGGAGCTGTTTTTT.

The J gene is TRBJ2-2, the V gene TRBV6-1; 7 nucleotides agree with TRBD2. This CDR3 spans 16 amino acids. From germline, CDR1 is MNHNS and CDR2 SASEGT. Trimming at V came to 4 bases and at J to 5 bases, leaving 10 bases not matched to a gene. CDR3 sequence reads: CASSGGRRGYTGELFF. CDR3 in DNA: TGTGCCAGCAGTGGGGGACGGCGGGGGTATACCGGGGAGCTGTTTTTT.

The genes are TRBV5-6 and TRBJ2-2, with 10 bases that match TRBD2. Germline-derived CDR1 and CDR2 are SGHDT and YYEEEE. V lost 3 bases, J lost 7 bases, and 9 bases stayed unmatched. The CDR3 covers 16 residues. Written as DNA, the CDR3 is TGTGCCAGCAGCTGGGGGAGCGGGGGGGCCGTCGGGGAGCTGTTTTTT. It encodes CASSWGSGGAVGELFF.